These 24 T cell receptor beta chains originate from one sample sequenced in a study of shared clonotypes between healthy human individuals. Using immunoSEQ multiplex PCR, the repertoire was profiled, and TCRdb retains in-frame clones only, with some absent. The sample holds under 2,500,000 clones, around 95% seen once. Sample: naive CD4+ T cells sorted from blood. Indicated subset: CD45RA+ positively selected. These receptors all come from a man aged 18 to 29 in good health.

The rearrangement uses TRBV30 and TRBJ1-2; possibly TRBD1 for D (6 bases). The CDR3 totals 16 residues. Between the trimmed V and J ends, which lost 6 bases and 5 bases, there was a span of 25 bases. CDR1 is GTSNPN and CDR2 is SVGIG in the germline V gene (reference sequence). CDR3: CACSQGMSGKQYGYTF. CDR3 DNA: TGTGCCTGTTCACAGGGCATGAGCGGCAAACAATATGGCTACACCTTC.

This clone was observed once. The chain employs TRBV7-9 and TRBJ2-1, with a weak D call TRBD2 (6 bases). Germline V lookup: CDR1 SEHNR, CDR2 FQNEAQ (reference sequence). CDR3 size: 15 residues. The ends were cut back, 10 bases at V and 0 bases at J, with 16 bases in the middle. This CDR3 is CAIAEGKSSYNEQFF. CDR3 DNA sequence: TGTGCCATCGCGGAGGGGAAGAGCTCCTACAATGAGCAGTTCTTC.

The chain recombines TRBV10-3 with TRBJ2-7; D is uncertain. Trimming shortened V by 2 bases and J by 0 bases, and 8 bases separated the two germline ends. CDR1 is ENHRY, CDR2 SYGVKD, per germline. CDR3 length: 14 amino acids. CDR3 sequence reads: CAISEIAHSYEQYF. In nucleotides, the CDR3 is TGTGCCATCAGTGAGATCGCTCACTCCTACGAGCAGTACTTC.

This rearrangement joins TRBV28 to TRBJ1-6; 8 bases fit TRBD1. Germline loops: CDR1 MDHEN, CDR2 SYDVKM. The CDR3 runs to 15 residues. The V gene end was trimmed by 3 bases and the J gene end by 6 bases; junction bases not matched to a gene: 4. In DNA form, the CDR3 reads TGTGCCAGCAGTTTTCAGGGGGCCGCTAATTCACCCCTCCACTTT. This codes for CASSFQGAANSPLHF.

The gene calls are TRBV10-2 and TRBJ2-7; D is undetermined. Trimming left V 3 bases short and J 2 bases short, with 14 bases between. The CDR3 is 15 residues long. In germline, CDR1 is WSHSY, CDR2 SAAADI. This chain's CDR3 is CASSDRQKITYEQYF. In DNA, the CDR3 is TGCGCCAGCAGTGATAGGCAGAAAATAACCTACGAGCAGTACTTC.

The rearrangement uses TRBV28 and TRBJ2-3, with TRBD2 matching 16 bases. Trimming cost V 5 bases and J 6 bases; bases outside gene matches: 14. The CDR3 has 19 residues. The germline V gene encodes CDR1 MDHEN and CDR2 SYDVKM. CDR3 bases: TGTGCCAGCAGTGGGGCCGGGACTAGCGGGGGGGACTTTGTGGATACGCAGTATTTT. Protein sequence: CASSGAGTSGGDFVDTQYF.

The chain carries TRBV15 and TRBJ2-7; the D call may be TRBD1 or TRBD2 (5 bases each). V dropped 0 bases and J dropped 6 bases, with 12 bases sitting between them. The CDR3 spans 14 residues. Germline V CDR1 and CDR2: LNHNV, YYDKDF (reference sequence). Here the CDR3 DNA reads TGTGCCACCAGCAGAGATCTCGTGGGGGTCGAGCAGTACTTC. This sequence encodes CATSRDLVGVEQYF.

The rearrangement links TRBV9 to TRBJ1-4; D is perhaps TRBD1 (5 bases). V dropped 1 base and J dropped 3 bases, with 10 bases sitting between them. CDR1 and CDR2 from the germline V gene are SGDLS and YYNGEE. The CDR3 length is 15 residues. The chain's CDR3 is CASSVMGRPNEKLFF. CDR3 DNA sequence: TGTGCCAGCAGCGTAATGGGGCGACCTAATGAAAAACTGTTTTTT.

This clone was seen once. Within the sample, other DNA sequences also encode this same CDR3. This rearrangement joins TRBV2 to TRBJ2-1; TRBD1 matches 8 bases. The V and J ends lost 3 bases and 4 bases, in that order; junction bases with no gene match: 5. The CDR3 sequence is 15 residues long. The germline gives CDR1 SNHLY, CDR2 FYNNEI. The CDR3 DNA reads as TGTGCCAGCAGTGATGACAGGGGTTCATACAATGAGCAGTTCTTC. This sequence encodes CASSDDRGSYNEQFF.

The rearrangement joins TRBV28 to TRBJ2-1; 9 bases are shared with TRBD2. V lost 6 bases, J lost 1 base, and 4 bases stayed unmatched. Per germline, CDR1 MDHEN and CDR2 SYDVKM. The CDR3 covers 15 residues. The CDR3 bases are TGTGCCAGCAGCCGTAGCGGGGGATCCTACAATGAGCAGTTCTTC. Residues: CASSRSGGSYNEQFF.

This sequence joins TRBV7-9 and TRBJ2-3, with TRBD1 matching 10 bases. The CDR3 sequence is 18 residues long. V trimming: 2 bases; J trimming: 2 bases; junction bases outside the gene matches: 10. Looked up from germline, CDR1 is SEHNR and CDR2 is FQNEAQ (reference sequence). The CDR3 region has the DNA TGTGCCAGCAGCTTACTTTTTGTCGGGACAGGGGTCACAGATACGCAGTATTTT. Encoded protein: CASSLLFVGTGVTDTQYF.

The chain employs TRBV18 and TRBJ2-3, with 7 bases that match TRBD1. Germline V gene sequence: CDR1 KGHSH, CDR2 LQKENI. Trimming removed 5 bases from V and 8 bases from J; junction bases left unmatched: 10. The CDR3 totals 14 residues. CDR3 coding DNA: TGTGCCAGCTCATCAGACGACAGGGCCCCTACGCAGTATTTT. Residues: CASSSDDRAPTQYF.

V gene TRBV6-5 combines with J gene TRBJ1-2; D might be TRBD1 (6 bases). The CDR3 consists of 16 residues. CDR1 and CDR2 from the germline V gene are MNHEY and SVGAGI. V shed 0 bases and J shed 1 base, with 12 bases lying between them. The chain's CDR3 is CASSYSWDNFNYGYTF. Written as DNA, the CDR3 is TGTGCCAGCAGTTACTCCTGGGACAACTTTAACTATGGCTACACCTTC.

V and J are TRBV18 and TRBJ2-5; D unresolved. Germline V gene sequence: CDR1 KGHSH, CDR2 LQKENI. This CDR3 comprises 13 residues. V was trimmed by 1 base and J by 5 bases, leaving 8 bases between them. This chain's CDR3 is CASSPQVLETQYF. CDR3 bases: TGTGCCAGCTCACCACAGGTTCTCGAGACCCAGTACTTC.

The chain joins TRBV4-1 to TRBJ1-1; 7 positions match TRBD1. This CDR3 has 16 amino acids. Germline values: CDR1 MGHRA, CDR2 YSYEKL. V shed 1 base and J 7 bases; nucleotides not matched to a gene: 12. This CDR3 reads CASSQGDDRVLSEAFF. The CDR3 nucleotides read TGCGCCAGCAGCCAAGGGGACGACAGGGTCCTCAGTGAAGCTTTCTTT.

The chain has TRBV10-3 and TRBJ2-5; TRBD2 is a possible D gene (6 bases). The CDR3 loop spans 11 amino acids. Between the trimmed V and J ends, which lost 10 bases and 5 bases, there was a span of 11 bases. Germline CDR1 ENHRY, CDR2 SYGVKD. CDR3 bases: TGTGCCAGCGGACGGGAGGAGACCCAGTACTTC. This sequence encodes CASGREETQYF.

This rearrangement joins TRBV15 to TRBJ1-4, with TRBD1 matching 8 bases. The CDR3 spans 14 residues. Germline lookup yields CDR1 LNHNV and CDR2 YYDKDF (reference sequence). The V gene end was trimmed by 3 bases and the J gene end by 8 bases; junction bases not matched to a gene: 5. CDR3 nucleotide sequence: TGTGCCACCAGCAGGGACAGGGCTGAGGAAAAACTGTTTTTT. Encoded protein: CATSRDRAEEKLFF.

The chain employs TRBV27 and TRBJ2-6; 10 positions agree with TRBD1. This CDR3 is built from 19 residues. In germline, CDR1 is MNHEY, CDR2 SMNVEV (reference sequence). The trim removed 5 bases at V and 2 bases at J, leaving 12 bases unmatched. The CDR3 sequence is CASSTAGTGVPPGANVLTF. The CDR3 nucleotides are TGTGCCAGCAGTACGGCCGGGACAGGGGTCCCCCCTGGGGCCAACGTCCTGACTTTC.

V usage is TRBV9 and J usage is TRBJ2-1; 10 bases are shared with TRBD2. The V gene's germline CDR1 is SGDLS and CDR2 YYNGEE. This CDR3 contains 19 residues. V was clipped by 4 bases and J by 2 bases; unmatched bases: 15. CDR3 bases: TGTGCCAGCAGCCCCGACGCCGGCAGCGGGAGGGCAACCTACAATGAGCAGTTCTTC. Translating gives CASSPDAGSGRATYNEQFF.

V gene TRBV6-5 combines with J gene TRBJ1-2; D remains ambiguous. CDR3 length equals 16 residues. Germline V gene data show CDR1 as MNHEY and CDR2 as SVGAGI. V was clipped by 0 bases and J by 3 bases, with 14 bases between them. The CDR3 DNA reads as TGTGCCAGCAGTTACTCGACCCAAGTTTCAGACTATGGCTACACCTTC. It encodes CASSYSTQVSDYGYTF.

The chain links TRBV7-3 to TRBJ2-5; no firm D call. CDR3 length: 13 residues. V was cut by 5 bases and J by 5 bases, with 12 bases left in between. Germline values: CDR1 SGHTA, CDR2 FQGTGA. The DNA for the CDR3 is TGTGCCAGCAGCCAAAGGGCAATTGAGACCCAGTACTTC. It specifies CASSQRAIETQYF.

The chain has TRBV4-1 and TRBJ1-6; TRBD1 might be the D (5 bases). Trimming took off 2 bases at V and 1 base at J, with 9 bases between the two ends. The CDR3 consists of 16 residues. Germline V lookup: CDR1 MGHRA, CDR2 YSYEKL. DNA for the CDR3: TGCGCCAGCAGCCAATCAGGGAAGTCCTATAATTCACCCCTCCACTTT. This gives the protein CASSQSGKSYNSPLHF.

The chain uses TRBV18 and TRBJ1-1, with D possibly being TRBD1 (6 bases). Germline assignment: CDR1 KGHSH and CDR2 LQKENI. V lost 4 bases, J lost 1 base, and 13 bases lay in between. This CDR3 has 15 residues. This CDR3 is CASSLDRTENTEAFF. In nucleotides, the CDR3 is TGTGCCAGCTCACTCGATCGGACAGAGAACACTGAAGCTTTCTTT.

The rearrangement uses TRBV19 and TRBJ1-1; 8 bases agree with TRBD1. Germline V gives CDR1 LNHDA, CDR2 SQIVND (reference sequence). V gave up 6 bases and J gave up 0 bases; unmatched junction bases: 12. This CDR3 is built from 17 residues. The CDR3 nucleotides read TGTGCCAGTAGGTCCGGACAGGGATGGCTATTGAACACTGAAGCTTTCTTT. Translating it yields CASRSGQGWLLNTEAFF.